Listed below are T cell receptor beta chains from one sample, sequenced in a study of PD-1 blockade in classical Hodgkin lymphoma. Generated by immunoSEQ multiplex PCR, the TCRdb table keeps only in-frame clones and is missing some. Counted here are roughly 20,000 clones, 75% to 85% occurring once; the ten biggest clones make up approximately 22%. The sequences come from peripheral blood mononuclear cells (PBMCs), collected before the fourth cycle of nivolumab. These receptors came from a human donor with classical Hodgkin lymphoma. Each CDR3 is given with its conserved first and last residue. The D gene is left open where the match is weak. Some rows have no size entry. The others give once, few or many, or a class for an expanded clone.

v_gene: TRBV18
j_gene: TRBJ1-4
abundance: -
d_gene: -
CDR3aa: CASSPTLQAAEKLFF
CDR3nt: TGTGCCAGCTCACCAACGCTTCAGGCAGCTGAAAAACTGTTTTTT

v_gene: TRBV6-6
j_gene: TRBJ1-1
abundance: few
d_gene: -
CDR3aa: CASWPLANTEAFF
CDR3nt: TGTGCCAGCTGGCCCCTAGCGAACACTGAAGCTTTCTTT

v_gene: TRBV4-3
j_gene: TRBJ1-5
abundance: -
d_gene: -
CDR3aa: CASSQEEGRNQPQHF
CDR3nt: TGCGCCAGCAGCCAAGAAGAGGGACGCAATCAGCCCCAGCATTTT

v_gene: TRBV19
j_gene: TRBJ2-4
abundance: -
d_gene: -
CDR3aa: CASSLIKNIQYF
CDR3nt: TGTGCCAGTAGTCTGATCAAAAACATTCAGTACTTC

v_gene: TRBV6-5
j_gene: TRBJ1-1
abundance: -
d_gene: -
CDR3aa: CASSPLLNTEAFF
CDR3nt: TGTGCCAGCAGTCCATTATTGAACACTGAAGCTTTCTTT

v_gene: TRBV29-1
j_gene: TRBJ2-6
abundance: -
d_gene: TRBD1
CDR3aa: CSVISGGTGNSGANVLTF
CDR3nt: TGCAGCGTTATAAGTGGAGGGACAGGAAACTCTGGGGCCAACGTCCTGACTTTC

v_gene: TRBV28
j_gene: TRBJ2-1
abundance: -
d_gene: -
CDR3aa: CASRKLGDEQFF
CDR3nt: TGTGCCAGCAGGAAGTTGGGGGATGAGCAGTTCTTC

v_gene: TRBV2
j_gene: TRBJ1-6
abundance: -
d_gene: -
CDR3aa: CASSEAGGNSPLHF
CDR3nt: TGTGCCAGCAGTGAAGCAGGGGGAAATTCACCCCTCCACTTT

v_gene: TRBV28
j_gene: TRBJ1-5
abundance: -
d_gene: -
CDR3aa: CASSFSGSNQPQHF
CDR3nt: TGTGCCAGCAGTTTCAGTGGGAGCAATCAGCCCCAGCATTTT

v_gene: TRBV18
j_gene: TRBJ2-3
abundance: -
d_gene: TRBD2
CDR3aa: CASSPGSGGPLADTQYF
CDR3nt: TGTGCCAGCTCACCGGGGTCGGGAGGCCCCCTGGCAGATACGCAGTATTTT

v_gene: TRBV6-6
j_gene: TRBJ1-1
abundance: -
d_gene: -
CDR3aa: CASSLSKGTEAFF
CDR3nt: TGTGCCAGCAGTTTGAGTAAGGGCACTGAAGCTTTCTTT

v_gene: TRBV7-2
j_gene: TRBJ1-2
abundance: -
d_gene: TRBD1
CDR3aa: CASSPRVTGVTNGYTF
CDR3nt: TGTGCCAGCAGCCCCCGAGTTACAGGGGTGACTAATGGCTACACCTTC

v_gene: TRBV7-9
j_gene: TRBJ1-2
abundance: -
d_gene: -
CDR3aa: CASGRAGITYGYTF
CDR3nt: TGTGCCAGCGGCCGGGCGGGTATCACCTATGGCTACACCTTC

v_gene: TRBV19
j_gene: TRBJ1-2
abundance: -
d_gene: -
CDR3aa: CASSPLGVGYGYTF
CDR3nt: TGTGCCAGTAGCCCCCTCGGGGTGGGCTATGGCTACACCTTC